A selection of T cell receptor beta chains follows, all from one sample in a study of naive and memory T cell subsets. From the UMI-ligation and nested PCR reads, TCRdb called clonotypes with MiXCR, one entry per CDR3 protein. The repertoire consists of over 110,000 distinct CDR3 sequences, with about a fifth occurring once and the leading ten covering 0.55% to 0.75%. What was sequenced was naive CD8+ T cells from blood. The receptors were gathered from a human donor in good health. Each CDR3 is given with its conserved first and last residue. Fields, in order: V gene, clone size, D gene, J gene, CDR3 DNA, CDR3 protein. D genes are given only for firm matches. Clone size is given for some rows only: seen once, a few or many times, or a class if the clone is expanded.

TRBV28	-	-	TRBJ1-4	TGTGCCAGCAGGAATAGGGCGGCAGGGGTTAATGAAAAACTGTTTTTT	CASRNRAAGVNEKLFF
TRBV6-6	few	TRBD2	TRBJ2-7	TGTGCCAGCATCCACACGGGGGGGTTAAGAGACGAGCAGTACTTC	CASIHTGGLRDEQYF
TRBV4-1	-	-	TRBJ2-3	TGCGCCAGCAGCCTCCTTTGGGAGTTCGATACGCAGTATTTT	CASSLLWEFDTQYF
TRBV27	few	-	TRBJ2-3	TGTGCCAGCAGTTTCGGGCAGGGTTTAGATACGCAGTATTTT	CASSFGQGLDTQYF
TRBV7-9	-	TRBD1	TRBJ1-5	TGTGCCAGCAGCTTAGCGGGACAGCGGCAGCCCCAGCATTTT	CASSLAGQRQPQHF
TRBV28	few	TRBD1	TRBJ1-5	TGTGCCAGCAGTTTGGGTCCCGGACAGGTTAGCAATCAGCCCCAGCATTTT	CASSLGPGQVSNQPQHF
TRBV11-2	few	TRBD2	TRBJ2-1	TGTGCCAGCAGCTTAGATGGCGGACTAGCGGGATATTGGCAGTTCTTC	CASSLDGGLAGYWQFF
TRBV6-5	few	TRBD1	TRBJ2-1	TGTGCCAGCAGTTACCCAAGACAGGGCAGCTCCTACAATGAGCAGTTCTTC	CASSYPRQGSSYNEQFF
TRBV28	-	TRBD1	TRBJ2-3	TGTGCCAGCAGTTCGGACAGGGGGAACACAGATACGCAGTATTTT	CASSSDRGNTDTQYF
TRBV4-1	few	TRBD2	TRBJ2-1	TGCGCCAGCAGCCAAGAGGCGGTAGGGGGACTAGCTTTCAATGAGCAGTTCTTC	CASSQEAVGGLAFNEQFF
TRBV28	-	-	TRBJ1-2	TGTGCCAGCAGCGTGGACAGACTGTCTCCTTCTGGCTATGGCTACACCTTC	CASSVDRLSPSGYGYTF
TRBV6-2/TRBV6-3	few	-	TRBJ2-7	TGTGCCAGCAGTTACTCGCAGACTAGAGGTCTCTACGAGCAGTACTTC	CASSYSQTRGLYEQYF
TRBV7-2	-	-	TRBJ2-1	TGTGCCAGCAGCTTAGCGGGTAACTACAATGAGCAGTTCTTC	CASSLAGNYNEQFF
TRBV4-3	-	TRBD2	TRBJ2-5	TGCGCCAGCAGCCAGACGGGAGGAGGGAAGACCCAGTACTTC	CASSQTGGGKTQYF
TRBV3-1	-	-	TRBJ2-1	TGTGCCAGCAGCCGAGCACTAGTAGGGGATGTCGATGAGCAGTTCTTC	CASSRALVGDVDEQFF
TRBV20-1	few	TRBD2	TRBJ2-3	TGCAGTGCTATCCCTGGACTAGCGGGAGCAGATACGCAGTATTTT	CSAIPGLAGADTQYF
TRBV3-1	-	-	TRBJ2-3	TGTGCCAGCAGCCACGGATTCACAGATACGCAGTATTTT	CASSHGFTDTQYF
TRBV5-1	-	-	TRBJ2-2	TGCGCCAGCAGCTCCCCTCCGAACACCGGGGAGCTGTTTTTT	CASSSPPNTGELFF
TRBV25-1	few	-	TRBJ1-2	TGTGCCAGCAGTGAATACATGGGTCTGGATGGCTACACCTTC	CASSEYMGLDGYTF
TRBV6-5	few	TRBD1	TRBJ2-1	TGTGCCAGCAGACAAGATGGGGACAGGGAGGATGAGCAGTTCTTC	CASRQDGDREDEQFF
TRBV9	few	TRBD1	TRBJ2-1	TGTGCCAGCAGCGGACAGGGGTCGGGCTACTACAATGAGCAGTTCTTC	CASSGQGSGYYNEQFF
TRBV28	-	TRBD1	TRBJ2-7	TGTGCCAGCAGTCCCCCCTTTCGACAGGGTCCACCCTACGAGCAGTACTTC	CASSPPFRQGPPYEQYF
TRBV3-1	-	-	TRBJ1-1	TGTGCCAGCAGCCAAGATCGGTTGGACACTGAAGCTTTCTTT	CASSQDRLDTEAFF
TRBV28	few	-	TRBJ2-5	TGTGCCAGCAGTTGGCGCCCGACGTACCAAGAGACCCAGTACTTC	CASSWRPTYQETQYF
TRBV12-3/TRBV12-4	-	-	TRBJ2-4	TGTGCCAGCAGTTTAGAGGGAAACATTCAGTACTTC	CASSLEGNIQYF
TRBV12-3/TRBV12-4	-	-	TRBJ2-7	TGTGCCAGCGGGCTGGGAGTTGGCTACGAGCAGTACTTC	CASGLGVGYEQYF
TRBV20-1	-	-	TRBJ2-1	TGCAGTGCTAGTGAGGCTCCGCAGTTCTTC	CSASEAPQFF
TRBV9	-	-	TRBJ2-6	TGTGCCAGCAGCCCCCAGAACTATCCAGGGGTGGGGGCCAACGTCCTGACTTTC	CASSPQNYPGVGANVLTF
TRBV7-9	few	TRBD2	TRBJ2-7	TGTGCCAGCAGCTGGACTAGCGAGTACGAGCAGTACTTC	CASSWTSEYEQYF
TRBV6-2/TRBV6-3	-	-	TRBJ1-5	TGTGCCAGCACCCATACAGGGAGCCTGTCGTTTGTTGGTCAGCCCCAGCATTTT	CASTHTGSLSFVGQPQHF
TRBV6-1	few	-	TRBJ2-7	TGTGCCAGCGGATACAGGGAGGGGTACTACGAGCAGTACTTC	CASGYREGYYEQYF
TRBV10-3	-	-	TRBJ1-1	TGTGCCATCAGCCGACTTGGGGGCACTGAAGCTTTCTTT	CAISRLGGTEAFF
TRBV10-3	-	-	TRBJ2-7	TGTGCCACCACGGTGGGCTACGAGCAGTACTTC	CATTVGYEQYF
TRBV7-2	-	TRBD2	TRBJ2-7	TGTGCCAGCAGCTTCGAAGGACTAGACCCCTACGAGCAGTACTTC	CASSFEGLDPYEQYF
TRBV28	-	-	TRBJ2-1	TGTGCCAGCAGTTATCCGGGTGGAGGGCTCTTGAATGAGCAGTTCTTC	CASSYPGGGLLNEQFF
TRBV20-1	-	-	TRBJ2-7	TGCAGTGCTAGGCCCCTAGTTCGCTACGAGCAGTACTTC	CSARPLVRYEQYF
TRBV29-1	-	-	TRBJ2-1	TGCAGCGGAACGTGGGTCTCCTACAATGAGCAGTTCTTC	CSGTWVSYNEQFF
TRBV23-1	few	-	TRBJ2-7	TGCGCCAGCAATCGGACAATTCGCCCTTCCGAGCAGTACTTC	CASNRTIRPSEQYF
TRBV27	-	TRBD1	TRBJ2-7	TGTGCCAGCAGTACAGGACAGGGTCTGTACTTC	CASSTGQGLYF
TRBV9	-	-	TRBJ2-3	TGTGCCAGCAGCGTGAGCGACGCAGATACGCAGTATTTT	CASSVSDADTQYF
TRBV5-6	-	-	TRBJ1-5	TGTGCCAGCAGCGAAACAGCCTCCAATCAGCCCCAGCATTTT	CASSETASNQPQHF